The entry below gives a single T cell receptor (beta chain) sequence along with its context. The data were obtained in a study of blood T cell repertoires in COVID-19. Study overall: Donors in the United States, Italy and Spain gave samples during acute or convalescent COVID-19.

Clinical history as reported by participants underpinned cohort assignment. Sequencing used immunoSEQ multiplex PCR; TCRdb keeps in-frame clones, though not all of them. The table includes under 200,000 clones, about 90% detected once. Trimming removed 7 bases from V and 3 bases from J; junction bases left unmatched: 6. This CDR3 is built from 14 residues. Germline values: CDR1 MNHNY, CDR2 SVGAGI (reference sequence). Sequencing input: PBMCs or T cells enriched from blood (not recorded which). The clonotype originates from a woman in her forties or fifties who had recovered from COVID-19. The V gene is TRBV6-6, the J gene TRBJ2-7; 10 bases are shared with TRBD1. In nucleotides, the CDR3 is TGTGCCAGCACAGAAAGGGACAGGGGCTACGAGCAGTACTTC. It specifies CASTERDRGYEQYF.